This T cell receptor beta chain was recorded in a study of blood T cell repertoires in COVID-19 (TCRdb year 2020). Study-wide context: Collaborator samples came from the United States, Italy and Spain and covered acute and convalescent phases of COVID-19. The material from the prospective study consisted of cDNA or gDNA derived from T cells, B-cell-depleted T cells, or PBMCs. Subjects who had been exposed to COVID-19, were actively infected with it, or had recovered from it provided the deeply sampled blood TCRbeta repertoires that made up the dataset. The repertoires were released in a freely available public database meant as a resource for research on the immune response to SARS-CoV-2. Samples came from the ongoing ImmuneRACE study (first 160 participants) plus 1,254 subjects from 6 global collaborators. Nearly every sample came with metadata listing a de-identified subject ID, COVID-19 status, age in years and sex. Where HLA class I and class II types were available, the types were taken from metadata supplied by the sample provider, not from assay-based typing.

Broader findings and caveats from the paper: The amount of clinical and demographic metadata varied by source and participant and was provided uncurated.

Its CDR3 holds 15 amino acids, cysteine through phenylalanine. Only the CDR3 part of the read is kept: 45 bases, read in frame from the first base. In the germline V gene, CDR1 corresponds to SGHRS and CDR2 to YFSETQ. Trimming takes 4 bases off V and 2 bases off J; junction bases not matched to a gene: 6. Concerning this clone itself: It lacks a known antigen. Base qualities are not provided; no much larger clone lies one nucleotide away.

The immunoSEQ Assay, a bias-controlled multiplex PCR, was used to amplify TCRbeta CDR3 regions from genomic DNA. The paper's data handling went like this. Nucleated cell counts per sample were estimated from amplification of reference gene primers within the assay. To quantify the absolute abundance of each unique TCRbeta CDR3 rearrangement, sequence reads were collapsed and filtered. For each sample, productive Simpson clonality was calculated as the square root of Simpson's diversity index over productive rearrangements. TCRdb carries this immuneACCESS record with in-frame sequences only. Its versions omit some clonotypes, under half of them owing to an unresolved V gene in the studies checked, with the rest unexplained. Clonal size and the V and J genes are those of that table, whereas D and trimming came from the DNA. Across this sample there are around 300,000 clones, with 83% seen only once. Roughly 9.4% of the sample belongs to the ten largest clones.

Another Seattle source contributed samples from volunteer blood donors who had recovered from COVID-19. Whole blood was collected in K2EDTA tubes by collaborating institutions according to the institutions' own protocols. Collaborator samples were shipped for TCRbeta analysis as frozen whole blood, isolated PBMCs, or DNA extracted from either sample type. The rearrangement combines TRBV5-1 with TRBJ1-2, and 9 junction bases match TRBD1. The sample comprised peripheral blood. The receptor's source is a woman between 50 and 59 years old who had recovered from COVID-19. The CDR3 sequence is CASSIGTGPNYGYTF. The DNA sequence is given as TGCGCCAGCAGCATCGGGACAGGGCCCAACTATGGCTACACCTTC.